The 29 T cell receptor beta chains listed next were all sequenced from one sample in a study of cytomegalovirus exposure and HLA in healthy donors. The PCR contained 60 Vbeta and 13 Jbeta primers. TCRdb's copy holds only in-frame clones and misses some; the assay was immunoSEQ multiplex PCR. The repertoire consists of around 160,000 clones, with around 75% occurring once and the leading ten covering about 8%. What was sequenced was PBMCs. These TCRs come from a woman in her 40s in good health and CMV-seropositive.

The chain uses TRBV5-4 and TRBJ1-2; 11 bases are a match to TRBD1. Looked up from germline, CDR1 is SGHNT and CDR2 is YYREEE (reference sequence). Trimming removed 4 bases from V and 6 bases from J; junction bases left unmatched: 8. CDR3 length: 15 amino acids. Written as DNA, the CDR3 is TGTGCCAGCAGCACATGGACAGGGGGCTCGGATGGCTACACCTTC. Translation gives CASSTWTGGSDGYTF.

The chain joins TRBV5-1 to TRBJ2-3, with D possibly being TRBD2 (6 bases). CDR1 is SGHRS and CDR2 is YFSETQ in the germline V gene. The CDR3 sequence is 15 residues long. The V gene lost 6 bases and the J gene lost 2 bases, with 16 bases spanning the gap. CDR3 sequence (DNA): TGCGCCAGCATAAGCGGCGGGGTGGCCACAGATACGCAGTATTTT. Its translation is CASISGGVATDTQYF.

This sequence joins TRBV15 and TRBJ1-4, with D unclear. This CDR3 comprises 15 residues. Germline V gives CDR1 LNHNV, CDR2 YYDKDF (reference sequence). V was shortened by 5 bases and J by 8 bases, with 18 bases between the two germline ends. Here the CDR3 DNA reads TGTGCCACCAGCCCCCGGGTCGGGGTAAACGAAAAACTGTTTTTT. Protein: CATSPRVGVNEKLFF. Filled out from reference TRBV15 and TRBJ1-4, the complete variable domain reads DAMVIQNPRYQVTQFGKPVTLSCSQTLNHNVMYWYQQKSSQAPKLLFHYYDKDFNNEADTPDNFQSRRPNTSFCFLDIRSPGLGDTAMYLCATSPRVGVNEKLFFGSGTQLSVL.

The chain has TRBV19 and TRBJ2-3; 10 bases are a match to TRBD2. CDR3 length: 14 residues. Germline-derived CDR1 and CDR2 are LNHDA and SQIVND (reference sequence). J was trimmed by 3 bases and V by 8 bases; bases with no gene match: 5. The CDR3 is CASSLAGETDTQYF. The CDR3 bases are TGTGCCAGTTCCCTAGCGGGAGAGACAGATACGCAGTATTTT. Full variable domain (remainder filled in from reference TRBV19 and TRBJ2-3): DGGITQSPKYLFRKEGQNVTLSCEQNLNHDAMYWYRQDPGQGLRLIYYSQIVNDFQKGDIAEGYSVSREKKESFPLTVTSAQKNPTAFYLCASSLAGETDTQYFGPGTRLTVL.

The CDR3 here is CASSLGGEGEKLFF. As DNA, the CDR3 is TGTGCCAGCAGTTTAGGCGGGGAGGGTGAAAAACTGTTTTTT. V and J are TRBV27 and TRBJ1-4; no firm D call. From germline, CDR1 is MNHEY and CDR2 SMNVEV (reference sequence). The ends were cut back, 2 bases at V and 7 bases at J, with 11 bases in the middle. The CDR3 runs 14 residues.

This chain uses TRBV7-9 with TRBJ1-1; 7 bases match TRBD1. The CDR3 has 16 residues. In germline, CDR1 is SEHNR, CDR2 FQNEAQ (reference sequence). V lost 5 bases, J lost 2 bases, and 11 bases stayed unmatched. As DNA, the CDR3 is TGTGCCAGCAGCCTCCCCGTGCAGGGGGGAAACACTGAAGCTTTCTTT. Protein: CASSLPVQGGNTEAFF.

With regard to this clone: Other DNA variants within this sample encode the same CDR3. V usage is TRBV29-1 and J usage is TRBJ1-2; 8 bases map to TRBD1. CDR3 length equals 13 residues. V lost 6 bases and J lost 4; bases outside the gene matches: 7. CDR1 and CDR2 (germline): SQVTM, ANQGSEA. The CDR3 spells CSVLRDRRYGYTF. CDR3 in DNA: TGCAGCGTCTTGAGGGACAGGCGCTATGGCTACACCTTC.

As to this clone: Other DNA sequences from this sample encode an identical CDR3 as well. The V call is TRBV19, the J call TRBJ1-5, with D perhaps TRBD1 (6 bases). The germline gives CDR1 LNHDA, CDR2 SQIVND (reference sequence). Trimming stripped 3 bases from V and 2 bases from J, with 8 bases between. The CDR3 has 14 residues. The DNA for the CDR3 is TGTGCCAGTAGTATGGACAGTGGCAATCAGCCCCAGCATTTT. Residues: CASSMDSGNQPQHF.

Concerning this clone: This may be a read error: a much more frequent sequence differs by one nucleotide. The chain recombines TRBV10-2 with TRBJ2-3; possible D gene TRBD1, 5 bases. Trimming removed 2 bases at V and 0 bases at J, with 6 bases between. The CDR3 contains 14 residues. The germline V gene encodes CDR1 WSHSY and CDR2 SAAADI. This CDR3 is CASSEGASTDTQYF. The CDR3 nucleotides read TGCGCCAGCAGTGAGGGGGCTAGCACAGATACGCAGTATTTT.

This CDR3 is CASHRGSTEAFF. Written as DNA, the CDR3 is TGTGCCAGTCACAGGGGTAGCACTGAAGCTTTCTTT. V usage is TRBV6-1 and J usage is TRBJ1-1; TRBD1 matches at 7 bases. J gave up 4 bases and V 9 bases, and 5 bases lay outside the gene matches. Germline CDR1 is MNHNS and CDR2 is SASEGT. The CDR3 loop spans 12 amino acids.

For the CDR3, the DNA is TGTGCCAGCAGTTTTGGCAGGCAAGAGACCCAGTACTTC. It yields the protein CASSFGRQETQYF. The gene calls are TRBV28 and TRBJ2-5; no definite D call. The CDR3 consists of 13 residues. The V gene lost 3 bases and the J gene lost 2 bases, with 7 bases spanning the gap. Germline V gives CDR1 MDHEN, CDR2 SYDVKM.

This chain connects TRBV19 to TRBJ2-1, with a weak D call TRBD1 (6 bases). This CDR3 is built from 16 residues. The germline V gene encodes CDR1 LNHDA and CDR2 SQIVND (reference sequence). Trimming stripped 3 bases from V and 0 bases from J, with 12 bases between. CDR3 DNA: TGTGCCAGTAGTATCCGCAGGGGCGGCTCCTACAATGAGCAGTTCTTC. Protein sequence: CASSIRRGGSYNEQFF. The full variable domain, in which reference TRBV19 and TRBJ2-1 provide the parts outside the CDR3, is DGGITQSPKYLFRKEGQNVTLSCEQNLNHDAMYWYRQDPGQGLRLIYYSQIVNDFQKGDIAEGYSVSREKKESFPLTVTSAQKNPTAFYLCASSIRRGGSYNEQFFGPGTRLTVL.

This sequence joins TRBV28 and TRBJ2-1; 7 nucleotides line up with TRBD2. Germline V gives CDR1 MDHEN, CDR2 SYDVKM. The trim removed 4 bases at V and 7 bases at J, leaving 7 bases unmatched. CDR3 size: 14 residues. This CDR3 is CASSSGGSGNEQFF. CDR3 coding DNA: TGTGCCAGCAGTTCCGGCGGGAGTGGAAATGAGCAGTTCTTC.

This clone was observed a handful of times. The chain couples TRBV6-5 to TRBJ2-7, with 12 bases that match TRBD2. Germline assignment: CDR1 MNHEY and CDR2 SVGAGI. This CDR3 is 14 amino acids long. Trimming cost V 7 bases and J 3 bases; bases outside gene matches: 4. Here the CDR3 DNA reads TGTGCCAGCACCAAACTAGCGGGAGGCTACGAGCAGTACTTC. Protein: CASTKLAGGYEQYF.

This clone was seen a handful of times. The V call is TRBV2, the J call TRBJ1-1, with D hard to call. In germline, CDR1 is SNHLY, CDR2 FYNNEI. Trimming stripped 1 base from V and 0 bases from J, with 9 bases between. This CDR3 region has 15 residues. The CDR3: CASSEGLVVNTEAFF. DNA for the CDR3: TGTGCCAGCAGTGAAGGTTTAGTAGTGAACACTGAAGCTTTCTTT.

The chain carries TRBV6-1 and TRBJ1-1; D call uncertain. V was cut by 8 bases and J by 1 base, with 8 bases left in between. Germline V gene sequence: CDR1 MNHNS, CDR2 SASEGT. The CDR3 is 12 residues long. The CDR3 bases are TGTGCCAGCGGGCAGAAGAACACTGAAGCTTTCTTT. It specifies CASGQKNTEAFF.

The V call is TRBV4-1, the J call TRBJ2-7, with 7 bases aligning to TRBD1. The CDR3 contains 14 residues. Trimming took 4 bases from V and 3 from J; bases not matched to a gene: 6. Germline V lookup: CDR1 MGHRA, CDR2 YSYEKL. CDR3 bases: TGCGCCAGCAGCCGACCGGGACAGAGCTACGAGCAGTACTTC. Its translation: CASSRPGQSYEQYF.

This chain joins TRBV9 and TRBJ2-1; tentatively, D is TRBD2 (6 bases). V was cut by 7 bases and J by 8 bases, with 19 bases left in between. This CDR3 spans 14 amino acids. Germline assignment: CDR1 SGDLS and CDR2 YYNGEE. CDR3: CASGGWTKRDEQFF. DNA of the CDR3: TGTGCCAGCGGCGGATGGACTAAACGAGATGAGCAGTTCTTC.

V usage is TRBV11-2 and J usage is TRBJ2-7; the D is unclear. Trimming pared 0 bases from V and 1 base from J, leaving 7 bases between. The CDR3 consists of 14 residues. Germline CDR1 SGHAT, CDR2 FQNNGV. CDR3 sequence reads: CASSLDNNSYEQYF. The CDR3, as DNA: TGTGCCAGCAGCTTAGATAACAATTCCTACGAGCAGTACTTC.

This chain joins TRBV27 and TRBJ2-7; the D gene is possibly TRBD1 (5 bases). V lost 10 bases, J lost 6 bases, and 37 bases lay in between. The CDR3 sequence is 19 residues long. Germline CDR1 MNHEY, CDR2 SMNVEV (reference sequence). CDR3 coding DNA: TGTGCCACCGTGGGTCCACGAGGTAAGTCCGTCAGGGCACGAAGCGAGCAGTACTTC. As protein: CATVGPRGKSVRARSEQYF.

This chain connects TRBV19 to TRBJ2-2; TRBD1 matches 9 bases. The CDR3 sequence is 16 residues long. V shed 9 bases and J 5 bases; nucleotides not matched to a gene: 13. CDR1 and CDR2 (germline): LNHDA, SQIVND (reference sequence). CDR3 residues: CASARQGGPRTGELFF. In DNA form, the CDR3 reads TGTGCCAGCGCGAGACAGGGGGGCCCTCGGACCGGGGAGCTGTTTTTT.

This clone showed up just a few times. The chain combines TRBV2 with TRBJ1-1; tentatively, D is TRBD1 (5 bases). Germline V gene data show CDR1 as SNHLY and CDR2 as FYNNEI. This CDR3 region has 13 residues. The V and J ends lost 3 bases and 10 bases respectively, with 15 bases between them. The CDR3 region is CASSDGLKRGAFF. In DNA, the CDR3 is TGTGCCAGCAGTGATGGCTTGAAAAGGGGAGCTTTCTTT.

Points on this clone: Additional DNA sequences in this sample encode the identical CDR3. The chain links TRBV28 to TRBJ2-1, with 10 bases lining up with TRBD2. Germline CDR1 and CDR2: MDHEN and SYDVKM. The CDR3 extends over 15 amino acids. After removal of 3 bases from V and 8 bases from J, the junction contained 7 bases not matched to a gene. DNA for the CDR3: TGTGCCAGCAGTTTGCCAAGCGGGAGGGCCCATGAGCAGTTCTTC. This translates into CASSLPSGRAHEQFF.

This clone has more than one count but fewer than ten. The rearrangement joins TRBV19 to TRBJ1-2; D not certain. Germline-derived CDR1 and CDR2 are LNHDA and SQIVND (reference sequence). Deletions cut 7 bases from V and 2 bases from J, with 11 bases between. CDR3 length: 13 amino acids. CDR3 in DNA: TGTGCCAGTAACCAAGACACCAACTATGGCTACACCTTC. Amino acid sequence: CASNQDTNYGYTF.

V usage is TRBV6-1 and J usage is TRBJ2-2, with 8 bases matching TRBD1. The CDR3 sequence is 14 residues long. CDR1 is MNHNS, CDR2 SASEGT, per germline. V shed 8 bases and J 0 bases; nucleotides not matched to a gene: 2. The CDR3 nucleotides are TGTGCCAGCCCGGGACAGGCGAACACCGGGGAGCTGTTTTTT. Protein: CASPGQANTGELFF.

J is TRBJ1-2 and V is TRBV6-1; 7 positions match TRBD1. The CDR3 spans 14 residues. Germline V gives CDR1 MNHNS, CDR2 SASEGT. With 4 bases clipped from V and 3 bases from J, the junction kept 5 bases outside the gene matches. The CDR3 nucleotides are TGTGCCAGCAGTGCTGACAGGGTTTACTATGGCTACACCTTC. It translates to CASSADRVYYGYTF.

This clone was found a few times. The chain combines TRBV27 with TRBJ2-7, with 9 positions matching TRBD1. Per the germline V gene, CDR1 is MNHEY and CDR2 is SMNVEV (reference sequence). The CDR3 contains 15 residues. With V trimmed by 3 bases and J by 3 bases, 6 bases remained unmatched. This CDR3 is CASSLTGGTYYEQYF. The CDR3 DNA is TGTGCCAGCAGTTTGACAGGGGGGACCTACTACGAGCAGTACTTC.

This chain uses TRBV27 with TRBJ2-5; 11 bases map to TRBD2. After removal of 4 bases from V and 5 bases from J, the junction contained 9 bases not matched to a gene. This CDR3 comprises 16 residues. Germline CDR1 and CDR2: MNHEY and SMNVEV (reference sequence). As DNA, the CDR3 is TGTGCCAGCAGTTCTATAGCGGGAGGGCGTTACGAGACCCAGTACTTC. Encoded protein: CASSSIAGGRYETQYF.

The gene calls are TRBV18 and TRBJ1-5; D is unresolved. Trimming stripped 2 bases from V and 2 bases from J, with 16 bases between. The CDR3 runs to 17 residues. CDR1 is KGHSH, CDR2 LQKENI, per germline. CDR3 loop: CASSPSSVLGGNQPQHF. The DNA of the CDR3 is TGTGCCAGCTCACCATCGTCAGTTCTGGGCGGCAATCAGCCCCAGCATTTT.